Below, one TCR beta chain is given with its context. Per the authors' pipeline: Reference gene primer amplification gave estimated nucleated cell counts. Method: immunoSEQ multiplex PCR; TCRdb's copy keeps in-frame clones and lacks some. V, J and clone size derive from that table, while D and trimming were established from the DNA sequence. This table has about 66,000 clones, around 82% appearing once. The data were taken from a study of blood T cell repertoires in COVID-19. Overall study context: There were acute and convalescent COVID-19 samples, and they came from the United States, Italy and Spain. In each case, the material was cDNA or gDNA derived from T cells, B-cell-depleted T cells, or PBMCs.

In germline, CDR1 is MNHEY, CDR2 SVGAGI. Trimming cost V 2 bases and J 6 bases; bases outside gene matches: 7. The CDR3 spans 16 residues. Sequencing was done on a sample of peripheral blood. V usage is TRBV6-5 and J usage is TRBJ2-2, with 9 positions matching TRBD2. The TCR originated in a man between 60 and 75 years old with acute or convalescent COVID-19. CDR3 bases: TGTGCCAGCAGTTACGCGCGGGGGGGCCGGCCCGGGGAGCTGTTTTTT. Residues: CASSYARGGRPGELFF.